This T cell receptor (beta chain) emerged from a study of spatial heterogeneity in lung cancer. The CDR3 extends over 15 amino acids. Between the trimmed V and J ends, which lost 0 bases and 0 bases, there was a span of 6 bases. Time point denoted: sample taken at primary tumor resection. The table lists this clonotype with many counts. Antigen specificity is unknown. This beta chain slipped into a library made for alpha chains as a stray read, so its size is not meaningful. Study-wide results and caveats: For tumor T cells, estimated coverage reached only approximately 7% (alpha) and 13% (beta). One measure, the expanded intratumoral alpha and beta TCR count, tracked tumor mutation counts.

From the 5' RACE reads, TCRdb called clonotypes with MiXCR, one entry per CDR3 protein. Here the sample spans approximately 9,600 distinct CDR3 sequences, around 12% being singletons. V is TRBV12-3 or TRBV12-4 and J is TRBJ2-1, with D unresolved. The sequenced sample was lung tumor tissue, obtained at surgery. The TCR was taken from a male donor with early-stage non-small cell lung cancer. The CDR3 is CASSLAASSYNEQFF. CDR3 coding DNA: TGTGCCAGCAGTTTAGCAGCGAGCTCCTACAATGAGCAGTTCTTC.